This T cell receptor (beta chain) was captured by sequencing in a study of OX40 agonist ivuxolimab in advanced cancers. Study-wide background: Patients received ivuxolimab, an agonistic anti-OX40 (CD134) antibody.

Profiled with immunoSEQ multiplex PCR; TCRdb holds only in-frame clones, not every one. The sample lists over 65,000 clones, about four fifths occurring once. Autoimmune disease history or systemic immunosuppression barred patients. CDR3 length equals 16 residues. V gave up 2 bases and J gave up 3 bases; unmatched junction bases: 5. Germline CDR1 is KGHSH and CDR2 is LQKENI. The sequence came from an adult with an advanced solid tumor such as melanoma, head and neck, liver or kidney cancer. The chain combines TRBV18 with TRBJ2-2; 8 bases are a match to TRBD1. The material was CD4+ or CD8+ T cells sorted from blood, obtained in a trial of the OX40 agonist ivuxolimab. The CDR3 loop is CASSPALGQDTGELFF. CDR3 nucleotide sequence: TGTGCCAGCTCACCAGCCCTGGGACAGGACACCGGGGAGCTGTTTTTT.